The rows below give T cell receptor beta chains drawn from one sample of a study of blood T cell repertoires in COVID-19. Assay: immunoSEQ multiplex PCR; the TCRdb copy retains only in-frame clones and omits some. The table records around 200,000 clones, 89% of them present only once. The sample was peripheral blood. The receptor set was obtained from a man between 40 and 49 years old with acute or convalescent COVID-19. The CDR3 runs from the conserved cysteine through the conserved F or W. The D gene is left open where the match is weak. Only some rows state a clone size, as once, few, many or a class for expanded clones.

CDR3aa: CASSYEPSGGLETQYF; CDR3nt: TGTGCCAGCAGTTACGAGCCTAGCGGGGGCCTGGAGACCCAGTACTTC; j_gene: TRBJ2-5; v_gene: TRBV6-6; abundance: -; d_gene: TRBD2
CDR3aa: CASSPDLANQPQHF; CDR3nt: TGTGCCAGCTCACCCGACTTGGCCAATCAGCCCCAGCATTTT; j_gene: TRBJ1-5; v_gene: TRBV18; abundance: few; d_gene: -
CDR3aa: CASIPGLPNTGELFF; CDR3nt: TGTGCCAGTATACCGGGACTTCCTAACACCGGGGAGCTGTTTTTT; j_gene: TRBJ2-2; v_gene: TRBV19; abundance: -; d_gene: -
CDR3aa: CASSMTGGSGELFF; CDR3nt: TGCGCCAGCAGCATGACAGGGGGAAGCGGGGAGCTGTTTTTT; j_gene: TRBJ2-2; v_gene: TRBV4-3; abundance: -; d_gene: TRBD1
CDR3aa: CASSLVWGQGDEQYF; CDR3nt: TGTGCCAGCAGCTTAGTGTGGGGACAGGGCGACGAGCAGTACTTC; j_gene: TRBJ2-7; v_gene: TRBV7-2; abundance: -; d_gene: TRBD1
CDR3aa: CASSLGTANTEAFF; CDR3nt: TGTGCCAGCAGCTTAGGGACAGCAAACACTGAAGCTTTCTTT; j_gene: TRBJ1-1; v_gene: TRBV11-2; abundance: -; d_gene: -
CDR3aa: CASSFRRGNTGELFF; CDR3nt: TGTGCCAGCAGCTTTCGGCGGGGTAACACCGGGGAGCTGTTTTTT; j_gene: TRBJ2-2; v_gene: TRBV11-2; abundance: -; d_gene: -
CDR3aa: CAISESPGTPSPLHF; CDR3nt: TGTGCCATCAGTGAGTCCCCAGGGACTCCGTCACCCCTCCACTTT; j_gene: TRBJ1-6; v_gene: TRBV10-3; abundance: -; d_gene: -
CDR3aa: CASSIGSNYGYTF; CDR3nt: TGTGCCAGTAGTATCGGTAGTAACTATGGCTACACCTTC; j_gene: TRBJ1-2; v_gene: TRBV19; abundance: few; d_gene: -
CDR3aa: CASSRFAGSGELFF; CDR3nt: TGTGCCAGCAGCCGCTTCGCAGGGTCCGGGGAGCTGTTTTTT; j_gene: TRBJ2-2; v_gene: TRBV14; abundance: -; d_gene: -
CDR3aa: CASSELSGYTF; CDR3nt: TGTGCCAGCAGTGAACTGAGTGGCTACACCTTC; j_gene: TRBJ1-2; v_gene: TRBV25-1; abundance: -; d_gene: -
CDR3aa: CASSALGGETQYF; CDR3nt: TGCGCCAGCAGCGCCCTCGGGGGTGAGACCCAGTACTTC; j_gene: TRBJ2-5; v_gene: TRBV5-1; abundance: -; d_gene: -
CDR3aa: CASSPPGGLAQYF; CDR3nt: TGTGCCAGCAGCCCACCCGGGGGGTTGGCCCAGTACTTC; j_gene: TRBJ2-5; v_gene: TRBV7-2; abundance: -; d_gene: TRBD2
CDR3aa: CASSQKIPGSSYNEQFF; CDR3nt: TGCGCCAGCAGTCAAAAAATTCCGGGGAGCTCCTACAATGAGCAGTTCTTC; j_gene: TRBJ2-1; v_gene: TRBV4-1; abundance: once; d_gene: -
CDR3aa: CASSPRTAAPEKLFF; CDR3nt: TGTGCCAGCAGCCCCCGCACGGCGGCTCCTGAAAAACTGTTTTTT; j_gene: TRBJ1-4; v_gene: TRBV7-9; abundance: -; d_gene: -
CDR3aa: CASRLLSNYGYTF; CDR3nt: TGTGCCAGCCGTCTTTTAAGCAACTATGGCTACACCTTC; j_gene: TRBJ1-2; v_gene: TRBV2; abundance: -; d_gene: -
CDR3aa: CASSPRLAGGQNEQFF; CDR3nt: TGTGCCAGCAGCCCAAGACTAGCGGGGGGACAAAATGAGCAGTTCTTC; j_gene: TRBJ2-1; v_gene: TRBV11-2; abundance: -; d_gene: TRBD2
CDR3aa: CASRRTSGGGEQFF; CDR3nt: TGTGCCAGCAGGAGGACTAGCGGGGGTGGAGAGCAGTTCTTC; j_gene: TRBJ2-1; v_gene: TRBV2; abundance: -; d_gene: TRBD2
CDR3aa: CASSSVLYGYTF; CDR3nt: TGTGCCAGCAGTTCCGTCTTGTATGGCTACACCTTC; j_gene: TRBJ1-2; v_gene: TRBV28; abundance: -; d_gene: -
CDR3aa: CASSYGGTTLETQYF; CDR3nt: TGTGCCAGCAGTTACGGGGGGACTACTTTAGAGACCCAGTACTTC; j_gene: TRBJ2-5; v_gene: TRBV6-2/TRBV6-3; abundance: -; d_gene: TRBD2
CDR3aa: CASSPGTSGGYNEQFF; CDR3nt: TGTGCCAGCAGCCCGGGGACTAGCGGGGGGTACAATGAGCAGTTCTTC; j_gene: TRBJ2-1; v_gene: TRBV6-2/TRBV6-3; abundance: -; d_gene: TRBD2
CDR3aa: CAISVGLASTDTQYF; CDR3nt: TGTGCCATCAGTGTGGGACTAGCGAGCACAGATACGCAGTATTTT; j_gene: TRBJ2-3; v_gene: TRBV10-3; abundance: -; d_gene: TRBD2
CDR3aa: CASSLGRSGGRSYEQYF; CDR3nt: TGTGCCAGCAGCTTGGGGCGGAGCGGGGGTCGTTCCTACGAGCAGTACTTC; j_gene: TRBJ2-7; v_gene: TRBV5-6; abundance: -; d_gene: TRBD2
CDR3aa: CASSLGTMGNNEQFF; CDR3nt: TGTGCCAGCAGCTTAGGGACTATGGGGAACAATGAGCAGTTCTTC; j_gene: TRBJ2-1; v_gene: TRBV7-2; abundance: -; d_gene: -
CDR3aa: CASRRAQDTEAFF; CDR3nt: TGTGCCAGCAGACGCGCACAGGACACTGAAGCTTTCTTT; j_gene: TRBJ1-1; v_gene: TRBV5-5; abundance: -; d_gene: -
CDR3aa: CASSVSSIGNGPSGAFF; CDR3nt: TGTGCCAGCAGCGTCTCCAGTATCGGCAATGGGCCCTCTGGGGCTTTCTTT; j_gene: TRBJ1-1; v_gene: TRBV9; abundance: -; d_gene: -
CDR3aa: CASSDPGGDTGELFF; CDR3nt: TGTGCCAGCAGTGATCCTGGAGGTGACACCGGGGAGCTGTTTTTT; j_gene: TRBJ2-2; v_gene: TRBV6-1; abundance: -; d_gene: -
CDR3aa: CSASRGASGPHEQYF; CDR3nt: TGCAGTGCTAGTAGGGGGGCTAGCGGGCCCCACGAGCAGTACTTC; j_gene: TRBJ2-7; v_gene: TRBV20-1; abundance: -; d_gene: TRBD2
CDR3aa: CASSYTGTESSGNTIYF; CDR3nt: TGTGCCAGCAGCTATACCGGGACAGAGAGCTCTGGAAACACCATATATTTT; j_gene: TRBJ1-3; v_gene: TRBV7-6; abundance: -; d_gene: TRBD1
CDR3aa: CASSEGMGGQPQHF; CDR3nt: TGTGCCAGCAGTGAAGGCATGGGAGGTCAGCCCCAGCATTTT; j_gene: TRBJ1-5; v_gene: TRBV6-1; abundance: -; d_gene: -
CDR3aa: CSASNANSYEQYF; CDR3nt: TGCAGTGCTAGTAACGCCAACAGCTACGAGCAGTACTTC; j_gene: TRBJ2-7; v_gene: TRBV20-1; abundance: -; d_gene: -
CDR3aa: CASSLYGPSNSPLHF; CDR3nt: TGTGCCAGCAGTTTATATGGGCCGAGTAATTCACCCCTCCACTTT; j_gene: TRBJ1-6; v_gene: TRBV27; abundance: -; d_gene: -
CDR3aa: CAISNSHRGVSYGYTF; CDR3nt: TGTGCCATCAGTAATTCCCACAGGGGAGTAAGCTATGGCTACACCTTC; j_gene: TRBJ1-2; v_gene: TRBV10-3; abundance: few; d_gene: TRBD1
CDR3aa: CASSVGRVFEQYF; CDR3nt: TGTGCCAGCAGCGTGGGGAGGGTCTTCGAGCAGTACTTC; j_gene: TRBJ2-7; v_gene: TRBV5-8; abundance: -; d_gene: TRBD2
CDR3aa: CAWGTGSSTDTQYF; CDR3nt: TGTGCCTGGGGAACAGGGTCTAGCACAGATACGCAGTATTTT; j_gene: TRBJ2-3; v_gene: TRBV30; abundance: once; d_gene: -
CDR3aa: CASSIGQGARGTEAFF; CDR3nt: TGTGCCAGTAGTATAGGACAGGGGGCGCGAGGAACTGAAGCTTTCTTT; j_gene: TRBJ1-1; v_gene: TRBV19; abundance: -; d_gene: TRBD1
CDR3aa: CASSSTGLQETQYF; CDR3nt: TGTGCCAGCAGCTCTACAGGGCTCCAAGAGACCCAGTACTTC; j_gene: TRBJ2-5; v_gene: TRBV7-9; abundance: -; d_gene: -
CDR3aa: CASSLVAGGQETQYF; CDR3nt: TGCGCCAGCAGCTTGGTAGCGGGGGGCCAAGAGACCCAGTACTTC; j_gene: TRBJ2-5; v_gene: TRBV5-1; abundance: once; d_gene: TRBD2
CDR3aa: CASSHPPGTGAHEQYF; CDR3nt: TGCGCCAGCAGCCACCCGCCCGGGACAGGGGCTCACGAGCAGTACTTC; j_gene: TRBJ2-7; v_gene: TRBV4-3; abundance: -; d_gene: TRBD1
CDR3aa: CASSYQRGGTDTQYF; CDR3nt: TGTGCCAGCAGCTATCAGCGGGGGGGAACAGATACGCAGTATTTT; j_gene: TRBJ2-3; v_gene: TRBV7-2; abundance: -; d_gene: TRBD2
CDR3aa: CAISEQTSDEQFF; CDR3nt: TGTGCCATCAGTGAGCAGACTAGCGATGAGCAGTTCTTC; j_gene: TRBJ2-1; v_gene: TRBV10-3; abundance: -; d_gene: TRBD2
CDR3aa: CASSVGDRSQETQYF; CDR3nt: TGTGCCAGCAGCGTAGGCGACAGAAGCCAAGAGACCCAGTACTTC; j_gene: TRBJ2-5; v_gene: TRBV9; abundance: once; d_gene: -
CDR3aa: CASSLGGDRGQPQHF; CDR3nt: TGTGCCAGCAGCCTAGGGGGGGACAGGGGGCAGCCCCAGCATTTT; j_gene: TRBJ1-5; v_gene: TRBV7-8; abundance: -; d_gene: TRBD1
CDR3aa: CAWSGDSQETQYF; CDR3nt: TGTGCCTGGAGTGGGGACAGCCAAGAGACCCAGTACTTC; j_gene: TRBJ2-5; v_gene: TRBV30; abundance: -; d_gene: TRBD1
CDR3aa: CASSLGAGAVVETQYF; CDR3nt: TGTGCCAGCAGCTTAGGTGCGGGGGCGGTCGTGGAGACCCAGTACTTC; j_gene: TRBJ2-5; v_gene: TRBV7-2; abundance: -; d_gene: -
CDR3aa: CASSRGQETQYF; CDR3nt: TGTGCCAGCAGCAGAGGTCAAGAGACCCAGTACTTC; j_gene: TRBJ2-5; v_gene: TRBV9; abundance: -; d_gene: -
CDR3aa: CAWTGGIYEQYF; CDR3nt: TGTGCCTGGACAGGGGGTATCTACGAGCAGTACTTC; j_gene: TRBJ2-7; v_gene: TRBV30; abundance: -; d_gene: TRBD1
CDR3aa: CASSSQGAGNEKLFF; CDR3nt: TGCGCCAGCAGCTCACAGGGGGCTGGTAATGAAAAACTGTTTTTT; j_gene: TRBJ1-4; v_gene: TRBV5-1; abundance: once; d_gene: TRBD1